This T cell receptor (beta chain) was obtained from a study of blood T cell repertoires in COVID-19 (dated by TCRdb to 2018 to 2021). With respect to the entire study: Collaborator samples came from the United States, Italy and Spain and covered acute and convalescent phases of COVID-19. Nearly every sample came with metadata listing a de-identified subject ID, COVID-19 status, age in years and sex. Subjects who had been exposed to COVID-19, were actively infected with it, or had recovered from it provided the deeply sampled blood TCRbeta repertoires that made up the dataset. The repertoires were released in a freely available public database intended as a resource for research on the immune response to SARS-CoV-2. Samples were obtained from the ongoing ImmuneRACE study (first 160 participants) and from about 1,300 subjects provided by 6 global collaborators. The prospective study material was composed of cDNA or gDNA derived from T cells, B-cell-depleted T cells, or PBMCs. HLA class I and class II types, where available, came from metadata supplied by the sample provider rather than from assay-based typing. The full study reports these points: Clinical and demographic metadata were provided uncurated, with the amount varying by source and participant.

TCRbeta CDR3 regions were amplified from genomic DNA using the immunoSEQ Assay, a bias-controlled multiplex PCR. Under the source paper's analysis protocol: Within the assay, amplification of reference gene primers was used to estimate how many nucleated cells each sample contained. Sequence reads were collapsed and filtered to measure the absolute abundance of every unique TCRbeta CDR3 rearrangement. For each sample, productive Simpson clonality was calculated as the square root of Simpson's diversity index across productive rearrangements. The immuneACCESS repertoire file appears here via TCRdb, limited to in-frame rearrangements. These files lack a portion of the clones; in checked studies, under half of the deficit traces to unresolved V genes, and the cause of the others is not known. The V and J calls and the clone size are those of that table, but D and trimming were determined from the DNA. A total of around 190,000 clones appear in this sample, about four fifths of them only once. Less than 3.5% of the sample lies in the top ten.

Participants in the prospective study were enrolled through a virtual design, were aged roughly 18 to 100 years, and lived in roughly 24 United States geographic areas. To assign participants to cohorts, the prospective study relied on clinical history that participants themselves reported in a screening survey and a study questionnaire. Exposed participants had been in contact with someone with a PCR-confirmed or clinician-diagnosed COVID-19 case within 2 weeks of study entry. Mobile phlebotomists in the prospective study collected whole blood, serum and a nasopharyngeal or oropharyngeal swab from every participant. Prospective study participants could optionally give additional blood draws and questionnaires over an approximately two-month period. Blood samples from the prospective study were shipped frozen or at room temperature prior to DNA extraction. From the cysteine up to the phenylalanine, the CDR3 has a length of 18 residues. The entry retains the CDR3 DNA only, 54 bases that are in frame from base 1. For CDR1 and CDR2, the germline V gene lists SGHRS and YFSETQ. Trimmed from V: 4 bases; trimmed from J: 0 bases; junction bases lacking a gene match: 9.

As regards this clone: Its antigen is not yet known. No much larger clonotype is one base removed from it; base qualities were not supplied.

The origin of this receptor is a woman in her 30s who had been exposed to COVID-19. The specimen sequenced was PBMCs or T cells enriched from blood (not recorded which). The V gene is TRBV5-1 and the J gene is TRBJ2-6; TRBD1 matches 8 bases in the middle. The DNA reads as follows: TGCGCCAGCAGCAAGGGACAGGTATCAAACTCTGGGGCCAACGTCCTGACTTTC. The resulting protein is CASSKGQVSNSGANVLTF.